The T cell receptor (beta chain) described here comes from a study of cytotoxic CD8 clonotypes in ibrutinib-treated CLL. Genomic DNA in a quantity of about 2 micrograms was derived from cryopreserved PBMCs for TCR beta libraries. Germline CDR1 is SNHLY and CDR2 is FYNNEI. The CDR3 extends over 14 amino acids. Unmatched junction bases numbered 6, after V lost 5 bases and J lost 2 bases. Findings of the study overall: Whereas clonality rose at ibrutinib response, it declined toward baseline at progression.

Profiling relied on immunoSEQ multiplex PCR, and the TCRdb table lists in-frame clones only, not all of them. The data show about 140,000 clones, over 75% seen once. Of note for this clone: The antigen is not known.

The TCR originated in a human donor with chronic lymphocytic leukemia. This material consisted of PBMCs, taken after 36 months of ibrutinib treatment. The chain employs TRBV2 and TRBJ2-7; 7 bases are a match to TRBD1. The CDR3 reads CASSQRDSPYEQYF. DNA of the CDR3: TGTGCCAGCAGTCAACGGGACAGTCCCTACGAGCAGTACTTC.